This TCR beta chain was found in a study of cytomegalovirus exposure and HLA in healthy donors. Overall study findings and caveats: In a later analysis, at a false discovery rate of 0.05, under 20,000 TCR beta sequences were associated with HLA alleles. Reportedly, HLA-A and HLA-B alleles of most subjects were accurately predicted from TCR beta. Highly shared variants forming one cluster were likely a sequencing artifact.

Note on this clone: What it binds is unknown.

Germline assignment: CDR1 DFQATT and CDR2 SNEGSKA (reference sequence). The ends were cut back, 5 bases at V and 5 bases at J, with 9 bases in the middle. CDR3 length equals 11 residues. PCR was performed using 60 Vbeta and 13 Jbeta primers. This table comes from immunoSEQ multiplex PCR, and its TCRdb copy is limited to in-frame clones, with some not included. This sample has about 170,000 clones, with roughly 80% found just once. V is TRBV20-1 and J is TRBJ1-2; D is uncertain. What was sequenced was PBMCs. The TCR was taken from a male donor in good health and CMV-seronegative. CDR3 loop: CSAEGEYGYTF. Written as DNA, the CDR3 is TGCAGTGCTGAGGGAGAGTATGGCTACACCTTC.